These 5 T cell receptor beta chains originate from one sample sequenced in a study of shared T cell receptors in the human thymus. Generated by immunoSEQ multiplex PCR, the TCRdb table keeps only in-frame clones and is missing some. The profile covers 630,000 or so clones, with about 89% appearing a single time and roughly 0.0087% taken by the ten largest. The same sample was also studied in work on human thymus T cells.

Sample: thymocytes. All receptors come from a boy under three years old with a congenital heart defect.

The rearrangement joins TRBV7-8 to TRBJ2-1; 12 bases match TRBD2. With V trimmed by 2 bases and J by 0 bases, 11 bases remained unmatched. Germline CDR1 and CDR2: SGHVS and FQNEAQ. The CDR3 extends over 20 amino acids. The CDR3 sequence: CASSLNSASGGVSSYNEQFF. The DNA of the CDR3 is TGTGCCAGCAGCTTAAATTCGGCTAGCGGGGGGGTCAGCTCCTACAATGAGCAGTTCTTC.

The V gene is TRBV7-9, the J gene TRBJ2-3; 7 positions match TRBD1. Trimming removed 6 bases from V and 1 base from J; junction bases left unmatched: 16. CDR1 is SEHNR, CDR2 FQNEAQ, per germline (reference sequence). The CDR3 consists of 18 residues. CDR3 nucleotides: TGTGCCAGCAGTAAGAGAAAGCCCATCGGACAGGGCACAGATACGCAGTATTTT. As protein: CASSKRKPIGQGTDTQYF.

The chain recombines TRBV6-1 with TRBJ2-2, with TRBD1 matching 8 bases. Germline CDR1 is MNHNS and CDR2 is SASEGT. V lost 2 bases, J lost 5 bases, and 7 bases stayed unmatched. CDR3 length equals 16 residues. The CDR3 loop is CASSERTGGGTGELFF. In DNA form, the CDR3 reads TGTGCCAGCAGTGAACGTACAGGGGGAGGAACCGGGGAGCTGTTTTTT.

The V and J genes are TRBV11-2 and TRBJ2-3; maybe TRBD2 (6 bases). Germline V gene sequence: CDR1 SGHAT, CDR2 FQNNGV. The CDR3 runs 16 residues. V was shortened by 1 base and J by 8 bases, with 19 bases between the two germline ends. CDR3: CASSLVAGTQSATQYF. CDR3 in DNA: TGTGCCAGCAGCTTAGTGGCGGGGACTCAGTCGGCTACGCAGTATTTT.

This sequence joins TRBV5-1 and TRBJ2-5; tentative D call: TRBD1 (6 bases). Deletions cut 1 base from V and 7 bases from J, with 11 bases between. CDR3 length equals 13 residues. The germline CDR1 and CDR2 sequences are SGHRS and YFSETQ. Written as DNA, the CDR3 is TGCGCCAGCAGCTTGACAGGGTATGGGACCCAGTACTTC. Amino acid sequence: CASSLTGYGTQYF.